The sequence of this TCR beta chain was determined in a study of shared clonotypes between healthy human individuals. Data came from immunoSEQ multiplex PCR; TCRdb stores just in-frame clones and leaves some out. The profile covers about 1 million clones, with about 76% appearing a single time and about 1.4% taken by the ten largest. This sequence originates from a man between 18 and 35 years old in good health. The specimen sequenced was memory CD4+ T cells sorted from blood. Subset described: CD45RA-negative fraction.

CDR3 in DNA: TGCGCCAGCAGCGGGATCGTTAGCTCCTACGAGCAGTACTTC. As protein: CASSGIVSSYEQYF. V usage is TRBV10-2 and J usage is TRBJ2-7, with D possibly matching TRBD2 (5 bases). V was pared by 6 bases and J by 0 bases, with 12 bases between. Germline lookup yields CDR1 WSHSY and CDR2 SAAADI. This CDR3 has 14 residues.